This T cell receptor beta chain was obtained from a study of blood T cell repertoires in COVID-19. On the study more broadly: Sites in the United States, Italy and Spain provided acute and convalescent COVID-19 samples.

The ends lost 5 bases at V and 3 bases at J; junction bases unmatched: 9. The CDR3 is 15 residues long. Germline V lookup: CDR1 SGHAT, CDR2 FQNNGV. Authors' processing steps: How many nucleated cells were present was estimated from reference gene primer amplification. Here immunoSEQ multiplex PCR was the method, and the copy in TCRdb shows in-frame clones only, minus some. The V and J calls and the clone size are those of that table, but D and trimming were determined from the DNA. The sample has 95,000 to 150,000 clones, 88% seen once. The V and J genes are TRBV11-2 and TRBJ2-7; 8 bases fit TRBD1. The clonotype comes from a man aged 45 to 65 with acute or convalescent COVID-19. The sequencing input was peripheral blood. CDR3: CASSEDRVPYYEQYF. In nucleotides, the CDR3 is TGTGCCAGCAGCGAGGACAGGGTGCCCTACTACGAGCAGTACTTC. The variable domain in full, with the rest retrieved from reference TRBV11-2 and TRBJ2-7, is EAGVAQSPRYKIIEKRQSVAFWCNPISGHATLYWYQQILGQGPKLLIQFQNNGVVDDSQLPKDRFSAERLKGVDSTLKIQPAKLEDSAVYLCASSEDRVPYYEQYFGPGTRLTVT.